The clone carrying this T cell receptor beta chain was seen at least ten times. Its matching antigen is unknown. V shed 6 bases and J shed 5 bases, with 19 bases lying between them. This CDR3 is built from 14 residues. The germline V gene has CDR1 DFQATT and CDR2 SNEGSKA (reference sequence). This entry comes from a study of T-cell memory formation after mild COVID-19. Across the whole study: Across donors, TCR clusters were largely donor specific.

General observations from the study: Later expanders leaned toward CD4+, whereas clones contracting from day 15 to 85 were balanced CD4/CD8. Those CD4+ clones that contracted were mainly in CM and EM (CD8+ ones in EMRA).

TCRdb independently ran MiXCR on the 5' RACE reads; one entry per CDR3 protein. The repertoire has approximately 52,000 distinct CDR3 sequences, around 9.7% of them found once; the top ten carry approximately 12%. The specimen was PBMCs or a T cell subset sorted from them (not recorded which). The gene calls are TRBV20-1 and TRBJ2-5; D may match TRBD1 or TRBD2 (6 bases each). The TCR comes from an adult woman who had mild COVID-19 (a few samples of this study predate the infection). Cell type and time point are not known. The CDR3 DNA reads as TGCAGTGCCCGGGGGCCAGCACCCTCGGAGACCCAGTACTTC. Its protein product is CSARGPAPSETQYF.